Presented here are 25 T cell receptor beta chains from one specimen sequenced in a study of T-cell memory formation after mild COVID-19. TCRdb analysed the 5' RACE reads with MiXCR anew, one entry per CDR3 protein. The repertoire includes about 300,000 distinct CDR3 sequences, approximately 19% of them detected once, and approximately 21% sits in the top ten. Sequences were obtained from PBMCs or a T cell subset sorted from them (not recorded which). The receptor set was obtained from a man between 18 and 29 years old who had mild COVID-19 (a few samples of this study predate the infection). Cell type and time point are not known.

The chain joins TRBV11-2 to TRBJ2-6; D is possibly TRBD1 (6 bases). V gave up 3 bases and J gave up 4 bases, with 25 bases separating them. Germline V gene lookup returns CDR1 SGHAT and CDR2 FQNNGV. This CDR3 has 20 residues. CDR3 sequence reads: CASSFVFRDIPWVGANVLTF. CDR3 nucleotides: TGTGCCAGCAGCTTCGTGTTTCGGGACATCCCTTGGGTCGGGGCCAACGTCCTGACTTTC.

This clonotype showed up just a few times. This rearrangement joins TRBV3-1 to TRBJ2-6, with D perhaps assigned TRBD1 or TRBD2 (5 bases each). V lost 8 bases and J lost 2, with 16 bases in between. There are 16 residues in the CDR3. CDR1 LGHDT and CDR2 YNNKEL come from the germline V gene (reference sequence). The CDR3 reads CASQGRLRTGANVLTF. The CDR3 nucleotides are TGTGCCAGCCAGGGACGCCTCCGGACTGGGGCCAACGTCCTGACTTTC.

This clonotype has only a few counts. The rearrangement uses TRBV27 and TRBJ1-2; 8 bases align to TRBD1. Germline trimming cut 3 bases from V and 4 bases from J; bases unmatched to any gene: 7. Germline values: CDR1 MNHEY, CDR2 SMNVEV (reference sequence). This CDR3 contains 15 residues. In DNA, the CDR3 is TGTGCCAGCAGTTTTACCCCAGGGGGCGGCTATGGCTACACCTTC. It is translated as CASSFTPGGGYGYTF.

The chain is built from TRBV29-1 and TRBJ2-2; D remains ambiguous. There are 13 residues in the CDR3. Germline V gene lookup returns CDR1 SQVTM and CDR2 ANQGSEA. Deletions cut 5 bases from V and 0 bases from J, with 7 bases between. CDR3 sequence (DNA): TGCAGCGTTTCGCATCCGAACACCGGGGAGCTGTTTTTT. Residues: CSVSHPNTGELFF.

This sequence joins TRBV28 and TRBJ2-3; D may be TRBD1 or TRBD2 (6 bases each). V was clipped by 6 bases and J by 2 bases, with 15 bases between them. Germline V CDR1 and CDR2: MDHEN, SYDVKM. This CDR3 has 15 amino acids. DNA for the CDR3: TGTGCCAGCAGCTCTCCGGGGGCCTTCACAGATACGCAGTATTTT. Translation: CASSSPGAFTDTQYF.

This clonotype was counted once. The chain is built from TRBV4-1 and TRBJ1-2; D might be TRBD1 (5 bases). Trimming stripped 3 bases from V and 2 bases from J, with 13 bases between. The CDR3 covers 15 residues. The germline V gene has CDR1 MGHRA and CDR2 YSYEKL. The DNA for the CDR3 is TGCGCCAGCAGCCACCCGGGACCACTCAACTATGGCTACACCTTC. Translation gives CASSHPGPLNYGYTF.

This clonotype was observed a few times. The chain employs TRBV6-4 and TRBJ2-2; 9 bases fit TRBD1. V lost 6 bases and J lost 1; bases outside the gene matches: 6. The CDR3 length is 16 residues. CDR1 MRHNA and CDR2 SNTAGT come from the germline V gene. CDR3 in amino acids: CASSRDRAGNTGELFF. The CDR3 DNA sequence: TGTGCCAGCAGCCGGGACAGGGCAGGGAACACCGGGGAGCTGTTTTTT.

V gene TRBV7-2 combines with J gene TRBJ1-2; unclear D gene. This CDR3 comprises 13 residues. Trimming removed 0 bases at V and 8 bases at J, with 10 bases between. The germline gives CDR1 SGHTA, CDR2 FQGNSA. This CDR3 is CASSLALTAGYTF. The CDR3, as DNA: TGTGCCAGCAGCTTAGCCCTGACTGCGGGCTACACCTTC.

In DNA form, the CDR3 reads TGTGCCAGCATTTTAAATAGCAATCAGCCCCAGCATTTT. Encoded protein: CASILNSNQPQHF. The chain combines TRBV6-1 with TRBJ1-5; D not certain. Between the trimmed V and J ends, which lost 7 bases and 0 bases, there was a span of 7 bases. CDR1 is MNHNS, CDR2 SASEGT, per germline. The CDR3 is 13 amino acids.

This clonotype turned up a few times. The gene calls are TRBV15 and TRBJ2-2, with 8 positions matching TRBD1. Germline V gene data show CDR1 as LNHNV and CDR2 as YYDKDF (reference sequence). The CDR3 has 15 residues. V shed 7 bases, J shed 8 bases, and the junction held 12 bases outside the gene matches. This chain's CDR3 is CATTAGTGDRGELFF. The CDR3 coding sequence is TGTGCCACCACGGCCGGGACAGGAGACAGAGGGGAGCTGTTTTTT.

This clonotype was seen more than once but under ten times. The chain recombines TRBV5-1 with TRBJ2-3; possible D gene TRBD2, 6 bases. Trimming removed 6 bases from V and 5 bases from J, with 13 bases in between. The CDR3 spans 13 residues. Germline loops: CDR1 SGHRS, CDR2 YFSETQ. The CDR3: CASTADGRDTQYF. DNA for the CDR3: TGCGCCAGCACCGCGGACGGGAGAGATACGCAGTATTTT.

The rearrangement uses TRBV7-2 and TRBJ1-1, with 8 nucleotides matching TRBD1. CDR3 size: 15 residues. CDR1 is SGHTA, CDR2 FQGNSA, per germline. V lost 1 base, J lost 10 bases, and 11 bases stayed unmatched. The CDR3 loop reads CASSLGTTGGLGAFF. The CDR3 DNA sequence: TGTGCCAGCAGCTTAGGCACAACAGGGGGTCTAGGAGCTTTCTTT.

The chain uses TRBV12-3 or TRBV12-4 and TRBJ2-1, with TRBD1 as a possible D gene (6 bases). This CDR3 has 15 residues. V lost 4 bases and J lost 1, with 11 bases in between. The CDR3 DNA sequence: TGTGCCAGCAGTTCTGGGGGCAAGTCCTACAATGAGCAGTTCTTC. Its translation: CASSSGGKSYNEQFF.

The gene calls are TRBV5-1 and TRBJ1-1; D remains ambiguous. Trimming took off 2 bases at V and 4 bases at J, with 15 bases between the two ends. The CDR3 length is 15 residues. From germline, CDR1 is SGHRS and CDR2 YFSETQ. CDR3 nucleotides: TGCGCCAGCAGCTTAATACTTAGCCGCGGCACTGAAGCTTTCTTT. It yields the protein CASSLILSRGTEAFF. Based on the CDR3 plus reference TRBV5-1 and TRBJ1-1, the full variable domain is KAGVTQTPRYLIKTRGQQVTLSCSPISGHRSVSWYQQTPGQGLQFLFEYFSETQRNKGNFPGRFSGRQFSNSRSEMNVSTLELGDSALYLCASSLILSRGTEAFFGQGTRLTVV.

V usage is TRBV4-2 and J usage is TRBJ2-2; D might be TRBD1 or TRBD2, each matching 6 bases. There are 15 residues in the CDR3. CDR1 LGHNA and CDR2 YNFKEQ come from the germline V gene. With 4 bases removed from V and 6 bases from J, the gap between germline ends came to 15 bases. CDR3 DNA: TGTGCCAGCAGCCTCGGAGGGGGGCTTCCCGGGGAGCTGTTTTTT. The encoded protein is CASSLGGGLPGELFF.

The chain combines TRBV7-8 with TRBJ2-2; D is unresolved. V lost 2 bases, J lost 8 bases, and 12 bases lay in between. The V gene's germline CDR1 is SGHVS and CDR2 FQNEAQ. This CDR3 is 14 amino acids long. Here the CDR3 reads CASSLLGVLGELFF. As DNA, the CDR3 is TGTGCCAGCAGCTTACTGGGCGTACTGGGGGAGCTGTTTTTT.

This chain links TRBV29-1 with TRBJ2-2, with TRBD2 identical over 7 bases. Germline CDR1 SQVTM, CDR2 ANQGSEA. The junction had 6 bases not matched to a gene; V was cut back by 0 bases and J by 5 bases. CDR3 size: 15 residues. CDR3 protein: CSVEDPPGGTGELFF. DNA for the CDR3: TGCAGCGTTGAAGATCCTCCCGGGGGGACCGGGGAGCTGTTTTTT.

This clonotype was seen repeatedly, ten times or more. One end of the junction varies from germline; a read error may be responsible. This chain joins TRBV4-2 and TRBJ2-7; unclear D gene. The CDR3 is 12 amino acids. Germline V gene lookup returns CDR1 LGHNA and CDR2 YNFKEQ. The CDR3 is CASSQDGYEQYF. The CDR3 coding sequence is TGCGCCAGCAGCCAAGACGGGTACGAGCAGTACTTC.

This clonotype showed up just a few times. This chain uses TRBV20-1 with TRBJ2-3; 7 bases match TRBD2. Per germline, CDR1 DFQATT and CDR2 SNEGSKA (reference sequence). This CDR3 spans 15 amino acids. J was trimmed by 4 bases and V by 3 bases; bases with no gene match: 10. CDR3 in amino acids: CSARWATSRSDTQYF. CDR3 in DNA: TGCAGTGCTAGGTGGGCGACTAGCCGCTCAGATACGCAGTATTTT.

The V gene is TRBV10-3, the J gene TRBJ2-7; D is undetermined. Trimming removed 8 bases from V and 1 base from J, with 9 bases in between. CDR3 length: 12 amino acids. Germline V gene sequence: CDR1 ENHRY, CDR2 SYGVKD. The CDR3 nucleotides read TGTGCCATCGGCAGGTATTCCTACGAGCAGTACTTC. Amino acids: CAIGRYSYEQYF.

In this sample, this clonotype turned up a few times. The genes are TRBV7-9 and TRBJ1-2, with 7 bases that match TRBD1. Germline values: CDR1 SEHNR, CDR2 FQNEAQ (reference sequence). The CDR3 loop spans 17 amino acids. The J segment lost 2 bases and the V segment lost 1 base, leaving 10 bases of the junction unmatched. CDR3 DNA: TGTGCCAGCAGCTTAGTGACAGGGTGGCAGCTAAACTATGGCTACACCTTC. This sequence encodes CASSLVTGWQLNYGYTF.

The CDR3 DNA reads as TGCAGCGCCGGGACGCGCAATTCCCGGAGGTATGGCTACACCTTC. This gives the protein CSAGTRNSRRYGYTF. V is TRBV29-1 and J is TRBJ1-2; D may be TRBD1 (5 bases). The CDR3 spans 15 residues. Trimming took off 7 bases at V and 5 bases at J, with 23 bases between the two ends. Germline CDR1 is SQVTM and CDR2 is ANQGSEA.

This clonotype was observed a handful of times. V gene TRBV19 combines with J gene TRBJ2-7, with D perhaps TRBD2 (5 bases). The CDR3 contains 14 residues. The V gene lost 3 bases and the J gene lost 4 bases, with 13 bases spanning the gap. Germline V lookup: CDR1 LNHDA, CDR2 SQIVND (reference sequence). Here the CDR3 DNA reads TGTGCCAGTAGTATTAGCGCGGACGAGTACGAGCAGTACTTC. Encoded protein: CASSISADEYEQYF.

This clonotype was seen a handful of times. This chain links TRBV24-1 with TRBJ2-2; D remains ambiguous. The CDR3 is 14 amino acids. From germline, CDR1 is KGHDR and CDR2 SFDVKD. Trimming removed 1 base from V and 5 bases from J, with 7 bases in between. CDR3 sequence reads: CATSDFSGTGELFF. CDR3 bases: TGTGCCACCAGTGATTTTAGTGGGACCGGGGAGCTGTTTTTT.

This sequence joins TRBV27 and TRBJ1-5; TRBD1 is a possible D gene (6 bases). V shed 4 bases and J shed 4 bases, with 17 bases lying between them. The CDR3 consists of 16 residues. CDR1 and CDR2 (germline): MNHEY, SMNVEV (reference sequence). The CDR3 spells CASSSISQGFNQPQHF. CDR3 DNA sequence: TGTGCCAGCAGTTCCATATCACAGGGTTTTAATCAGCCCCAGCATTTT.